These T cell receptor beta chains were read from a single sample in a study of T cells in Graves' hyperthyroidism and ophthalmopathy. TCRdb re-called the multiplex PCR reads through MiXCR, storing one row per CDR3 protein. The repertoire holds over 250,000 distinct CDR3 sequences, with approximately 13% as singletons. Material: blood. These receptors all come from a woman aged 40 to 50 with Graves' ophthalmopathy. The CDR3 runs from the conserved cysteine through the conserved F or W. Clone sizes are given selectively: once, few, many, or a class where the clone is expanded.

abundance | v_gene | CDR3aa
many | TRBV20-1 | CSAKAGTDFSLHF
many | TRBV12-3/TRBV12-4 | CASSPTRQGSSEAFF
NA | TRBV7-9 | CASSWRGSNEQFF
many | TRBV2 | CASSLGQGGRLYTF
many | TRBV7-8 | CASSTPSLWTSTYNEQFF
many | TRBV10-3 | CAIRGDTSGYEQYF
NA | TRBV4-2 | CASSQESLAGGADTQYF
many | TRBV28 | CASSSTAPETQYF
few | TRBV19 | CASKVGGTPVGNEQFF
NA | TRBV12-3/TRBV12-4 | CASSGVSGEQYF
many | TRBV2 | CASSGTEGEKLFF
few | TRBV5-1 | CASSLVVGGATDTQYF
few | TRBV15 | CATSGGQAISYEQYF
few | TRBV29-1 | CSVSGERLYEQYF
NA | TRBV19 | CATSYFAGTSTGELFF
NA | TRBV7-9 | CASSLRRGELFF
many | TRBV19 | CASRLGQEDTGELFF
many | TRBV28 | CASRQRENTGELFF
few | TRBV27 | CASSFQSITDTQYF
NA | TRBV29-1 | CSVDWDYNEQFF